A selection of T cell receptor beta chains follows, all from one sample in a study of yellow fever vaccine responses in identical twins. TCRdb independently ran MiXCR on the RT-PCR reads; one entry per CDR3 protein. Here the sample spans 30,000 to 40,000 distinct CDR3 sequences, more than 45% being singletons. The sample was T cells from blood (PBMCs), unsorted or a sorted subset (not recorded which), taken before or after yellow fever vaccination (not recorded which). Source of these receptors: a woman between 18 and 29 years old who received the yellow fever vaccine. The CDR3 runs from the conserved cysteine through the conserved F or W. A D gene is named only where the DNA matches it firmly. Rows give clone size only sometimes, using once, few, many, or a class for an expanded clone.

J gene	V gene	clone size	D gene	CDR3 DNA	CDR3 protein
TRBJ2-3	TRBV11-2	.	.	TGTGCCAGCAGGGCACCCCGGGATCTGACAGGCCAAACAGATACGCAGTATTTT	CASRAPRDLTGQTDTQYF
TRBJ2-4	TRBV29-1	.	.	TGCAGCGTAGAAGGAGGGGAGGAAAACATTCAGTACTTC	CSVEGGEENIQYF
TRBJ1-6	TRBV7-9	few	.	TGTGCCAGCAGCACCCGCCGGGGCATTAATTCACCCCTCCACTTT	CASSTRRGINSPLHF
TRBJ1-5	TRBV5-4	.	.	TGTGCCAGCAGCCGGGATAATCAGCCCCAGCATTTT	CASSRDNQPQHF
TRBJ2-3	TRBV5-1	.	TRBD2	TGCGCCAGCAGTCCCTGGGTAGCGGGGGGCGGAGATACGCAGTATTTT	CASSPWVAGGGDTQYF
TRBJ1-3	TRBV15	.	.	TGTGCCACCAGCAGAGATCGTCTTGGGGGAAACACCATATATTTT	CATSRDRLGGNTIYF
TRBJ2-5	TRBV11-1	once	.	TGTGCCAGCAGCCCGGCAGAACAGGAGACCCAGTACTTC	CASSPAEQETQYF
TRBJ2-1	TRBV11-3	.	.	TGTGCCAGCAGCTTGGGACACCTCTACAATGAGCAGTTCTTC	CASSLGHLYNEQFF
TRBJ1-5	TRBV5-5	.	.	TGTGCCAGCAGCTTGTATCTCCCGGAGGAGCAGCCCCAGCATTTT	CASSLYLPEEQPQHF
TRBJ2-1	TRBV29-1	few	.	TGCAGCGCCGGAATCGATGAGCAGTTCTTC	CSAGIDEQFF
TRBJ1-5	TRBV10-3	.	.	TGTGCCATCAGTGGGGGCAATCAGCCCCAGCATTTT	CAISGGNQPQHF
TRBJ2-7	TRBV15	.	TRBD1	TGTGCCACCAGCGAGACAGGGGACAGCTCCTACGAGCAGTACTTC	CATSETGDSSYEQYF
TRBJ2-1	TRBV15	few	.	TGTGCCACCAGCAGACCCACAGATTACAATGAGCAGTTCTTC	CATSRPTDYNEQFF
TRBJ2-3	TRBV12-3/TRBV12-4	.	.	TGTGCCAGCAGTCCCGATACTAGCACAGATACGCAGTATTTT	CASSPDTSTDTQYF
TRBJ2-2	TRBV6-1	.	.	TGTGCCAGCAGTCATACCCTAGGGGTCGGGGAGCTGTTTTTT	CASSHTLGVGELFF
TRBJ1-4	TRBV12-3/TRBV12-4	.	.	TGTGCCAGCCGGTGGAGTGCGAATGAAAAACTGTTTTTT	CASRWSANEKLFF
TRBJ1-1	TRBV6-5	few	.	TGTGCCAGCAGTTGGTTGAACACTGAAGCTTTCTTT	CASSWLNTEAFF
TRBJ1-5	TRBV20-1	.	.	TGCAGTGCTAGAGGGGGTGGCAATCAGCCCCAGCATTTT	CSARGGGNQPQHF
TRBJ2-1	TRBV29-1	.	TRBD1	TGCAGCGTTGAGAGAGTACAGGGGCCCTACAATGAGCAGTTCTTC	CSVERVQGPYNEQFF
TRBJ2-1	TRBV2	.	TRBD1	TGTGCCAGCAGCAACAGGGGTAATGAGCAGTTCTTC	CASSNRGNEQFF
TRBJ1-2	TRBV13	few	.	TGTGCCAGCAGCCCCCAGCGGGGACTTAGCTATGGCTACACCTTC	CASSPQRGLSYGYTF
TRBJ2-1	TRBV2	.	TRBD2	TGTGCCAGCAGGGGACTAGCGGGGTCCTACAATGAGCAGTTCTTC	CASRGLAGSYNEQFF
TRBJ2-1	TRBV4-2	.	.	TGTGCCAGCAGCCAAGATATTGCGGGCTCCTACAATGAGCAGTTCTTC	CASSQDIAGSYNEQFF
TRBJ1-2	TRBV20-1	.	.	TGCAGTGCTAGAGACCCTCGGAACTATGGCTACACCTTC	CSARDPRNYGYTF
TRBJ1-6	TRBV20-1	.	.	TGCAGTGCTAGTAAGGGTAATTCACCCCTCCACTTT	CSASKGNSPLHF
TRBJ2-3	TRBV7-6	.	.	TGTGCCAGCAGCTTATTTCACACAGATACGCAGTATTTT	CASSLFHTDTQYF
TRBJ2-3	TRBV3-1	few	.	TGTGCCAGCAGCCAACCTAGGCAGGGGCGGGATACGCAGTATTTT	CASSQPRQGRDTQYF
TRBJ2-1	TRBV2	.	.	TGTGCCAGCAGTTCCCCTAATCTTAATGAGCAGTTCTTC	CASSSPNLNEQFF
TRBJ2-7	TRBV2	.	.	TGTGCCAGTAATCTAGACGGCTACGAGCAGTACTTC	CASNLDGYEQYF
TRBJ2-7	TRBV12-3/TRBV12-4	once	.	TGTGCCAGCAGTCGGGCGCAGCCCGAGCAGAACTTC	CASSRAQPEQNF
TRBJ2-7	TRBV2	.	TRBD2	TGTGCCAGCAGTGAGGGGGGGAACTACGAGCAGTACTTC	CASSEGGNYEQYF
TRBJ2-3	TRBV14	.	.	TGTGCCAGCAGCCAAGTAGTACCAGATACGCAGTATTTT	CASSQVVPDTQYF
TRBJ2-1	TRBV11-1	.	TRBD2	TGTGCCAGCAGCTTAGCTGGGCTAGCGGGACTCTACAATGAGCAGTTCTTC	CASSLAGLAGLYNEQFF
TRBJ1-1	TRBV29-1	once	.	TGCAGCGTTGTCCCGGGGAGGGGCTATCCGGTGAACACTGAAGCTTTCTTT	CSVVPGRGYPVNTEAFF
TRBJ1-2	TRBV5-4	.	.	TGTGCCAGCAGCTTGGCCAGTAACTATGGCTACACCTTC	CASSLASNYGYTF
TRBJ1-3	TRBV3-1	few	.	TGTGCCAGCAGCCGAGGAGGACGCATCTCTGGAAACACCATATATTTT	CASSRGGRISGNTIYF
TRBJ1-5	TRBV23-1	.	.	TGCGCCAGCAGTCACCCGAGGCGGTCTAGCAATCAGCCCCAGCATTTT	CASSHPRRSSNQPQHF
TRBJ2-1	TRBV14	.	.	TGTGCCAGTTCCTGGAGGGAGCCTGCTAGTGAGCAGTTCTTC	CASSWREPASEQFF
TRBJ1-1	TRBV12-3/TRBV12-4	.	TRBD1	TGTGCCAGCAGTACAGGGGGCGCGGGTACTGAAGCTTTCTTT	CASSTGGAGTEAFF
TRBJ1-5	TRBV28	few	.	TGTGCCAGCAACAACGGGCCTTTTAATCAGCCCCAGCATTTT	CASNNGPFNQPQHF
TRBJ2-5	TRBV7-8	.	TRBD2	TGTGCCAGCAGCAGCCCTGGGAGGGGAGATGAGACCCAGTACTTC	CASSSPGRGDETQYF
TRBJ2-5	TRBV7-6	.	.	TGTGCCAGCAGCCCCAGTTGGGGAGAGACCCAGTACTTC	CASSPSWGETQYF
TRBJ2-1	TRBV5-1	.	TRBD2	TGCGCCAGCCAGACTAGCGGAAGGACGTACAATGAGCAGTTCTTC	CASQTSGRTYNEQFF
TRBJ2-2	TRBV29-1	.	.	TGCAGCGTCCAAAACACCGGGGAGCTGTTTTTT	CSVQNTGELFF
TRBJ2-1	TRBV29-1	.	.	TGCAGCGTTGAGAGGGGGAACAATGAGCAGTTCTTC	CSVERGNNEQFF
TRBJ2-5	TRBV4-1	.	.	TGCGCCAGCAGCCAAGTTGGGGGTAGGGCGGAGACCCAGTACTTC	CASSQVGGRAETQYF
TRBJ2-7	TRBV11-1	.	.	TGTGCCAGCAGCGCCGACAGATCCTACGAGCAGTACTTC	CASSADRSYEQYF
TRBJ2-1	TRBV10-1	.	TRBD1	TGCGCCAGCAGTGAGTCCCCCCTTACCGTGACAGGGGACCGCAATGAGCAGTTCTTC	CASSESPLTVTGDRNEQFF
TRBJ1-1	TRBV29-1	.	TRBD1	TGCAGCGCGGTGGGACAGGGGAGCACTGAAGCTTTCTTT	CSAVGQGSTEAFF
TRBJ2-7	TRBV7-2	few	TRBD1	TGTGCCAGCAGCTTAGTGTCAGGGGGTGTCTACGAGCAGTACTTC	CASSLVSGGVYEQYF
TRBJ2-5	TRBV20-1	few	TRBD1	TGCAGTGCTAGTGACAGGGAGGAGACCCAGTACTTC	CSASDREETQYF
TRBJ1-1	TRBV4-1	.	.	TGCGCCAGCAAAAGTAGGACTGAAGCTTTCTTT	CASKSRTEAFF
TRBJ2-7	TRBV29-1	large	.	TGCAGCGTAGTTAAAGATTCCTCCTACGAGCAGTACTTC	CSVVKDSSYEQYF
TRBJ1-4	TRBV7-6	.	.	TGTGCCAGCAGCCCTCGACCAGCCCCTCGAAGTAATGAAAAACTGTTTTTT	CASSPRPAPRSNEKLFF
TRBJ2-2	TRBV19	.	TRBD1	TGTGCCAGTAGTGGAAAGGGGGCTTCGGGGGAGCTGTTTTTT	CASSGKGASGELFF
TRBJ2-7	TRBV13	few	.	TGTGCCACCTTGGCTAGCTCCTACGAGCAGTACTTC	CATLASSYEQYF
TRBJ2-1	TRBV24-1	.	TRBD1	TGTGCCACCAGTGACTTCGGGACAGGGGTTTTGAATGAGCAGTTCTTC	CATSDFGTGVLNEQFF